This T cell receptor (beta chain) was captured in a study of cytomegalovirus exposure and HLA in healthy donors. V was clipped by 4 bases and J by 4 bases; unmatched bases: 15. The V gene's germline CDR1 is SGHVS and CDR2 FNYEAQ. The CDR3 has 18 amino acids. This clone is a singleton in its sample. Method: immunoSEQ multiplex PCR; TCRdb's copy keeps in-frame clones and lacks some. The sample records about 69,000 clones, 94% being singletons. Material: PBMCs. The clonotype originates from a woman younger than 35 in good health and CMV-seronegative. The chain combines TRBV7-6 with TRBJ2-1; 8 positions agree with TRBD2. This CDR3 reads CASSSTSGGGLSYNEQFF. In DNA form, the CDR3 reads TGTGCCAGCAGCTCCACCTCCGGGGGGGGGCTGTCGTACAATGAGCAGTTCTTC.